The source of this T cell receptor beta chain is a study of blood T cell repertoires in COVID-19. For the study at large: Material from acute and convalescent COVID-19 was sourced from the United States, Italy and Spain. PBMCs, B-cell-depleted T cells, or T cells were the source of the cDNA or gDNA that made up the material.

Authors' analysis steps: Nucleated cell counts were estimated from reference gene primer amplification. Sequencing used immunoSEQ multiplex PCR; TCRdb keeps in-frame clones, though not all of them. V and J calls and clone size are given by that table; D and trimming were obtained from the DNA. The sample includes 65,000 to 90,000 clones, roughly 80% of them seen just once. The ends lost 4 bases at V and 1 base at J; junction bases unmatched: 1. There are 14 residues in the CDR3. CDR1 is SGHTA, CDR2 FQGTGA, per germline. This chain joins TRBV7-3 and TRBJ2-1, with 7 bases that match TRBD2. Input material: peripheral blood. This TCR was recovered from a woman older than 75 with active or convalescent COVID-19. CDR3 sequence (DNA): TGTGCCAGCAGCTCGGGGGGTTCCTACAATGAGCAGTTCTTC. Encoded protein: CASSSGGSYNEQFF.